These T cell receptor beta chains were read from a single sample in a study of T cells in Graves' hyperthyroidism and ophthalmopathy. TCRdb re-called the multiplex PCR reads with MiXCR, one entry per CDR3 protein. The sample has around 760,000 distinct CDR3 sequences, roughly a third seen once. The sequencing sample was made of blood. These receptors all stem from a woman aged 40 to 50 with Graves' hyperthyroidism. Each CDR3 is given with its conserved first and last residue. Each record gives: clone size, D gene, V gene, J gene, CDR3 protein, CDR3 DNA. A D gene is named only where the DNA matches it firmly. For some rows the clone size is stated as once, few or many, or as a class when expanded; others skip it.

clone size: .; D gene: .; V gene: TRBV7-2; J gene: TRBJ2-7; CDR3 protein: CASSGGFDEQYF; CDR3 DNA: TGTGCCAGCAGCGGGGGGTTTGACGAGCAGTACTTC
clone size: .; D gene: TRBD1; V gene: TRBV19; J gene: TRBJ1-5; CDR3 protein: CASSNGQGVEQPQHF; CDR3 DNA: TGTGCCAGTAGTAATGGACAGGGGGTTGAACAGCCCCAGCATTTT
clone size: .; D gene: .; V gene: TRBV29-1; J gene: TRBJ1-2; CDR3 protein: CSVGAGFYGYTF; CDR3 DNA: TGCAGCGTTGGGGCAGGGTTCTATGGCTACACCTTC
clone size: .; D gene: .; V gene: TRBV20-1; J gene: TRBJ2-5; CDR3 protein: CSAQGSNF; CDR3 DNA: TGCAGTGCTCAGGGATCGAACTTC
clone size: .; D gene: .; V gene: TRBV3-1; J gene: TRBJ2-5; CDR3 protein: CASSQGLVQETQYF; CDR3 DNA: TGTGCCAGCAGCCAAGGACTAGTTCAAGAGACCCAGTACTTC
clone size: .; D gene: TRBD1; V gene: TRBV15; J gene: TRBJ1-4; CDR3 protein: CAIGTGYEKLFF; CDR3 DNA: TGTGCCATCGGGACAGGGTACGAAAAACTGTTCTTT
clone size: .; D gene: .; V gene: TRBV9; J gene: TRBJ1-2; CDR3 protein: CASSPQGPYGYTF; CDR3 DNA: TGTGCCAGCAGCCCCCAGGGTCCCTATGGCTACACCTTC
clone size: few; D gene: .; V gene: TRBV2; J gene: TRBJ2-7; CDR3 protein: CASSYAGLPEQYF; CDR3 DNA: TGTGCCAGCAGTTACGCGGGGCTGCCCGAGCAGTACTTC
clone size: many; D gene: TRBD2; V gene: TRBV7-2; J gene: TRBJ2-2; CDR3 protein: CASSFSGANTGELFF; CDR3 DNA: TGTGCCAGCAGCTTTAGCGGGGCGAACACCGGGGAGCTGTTTTTT
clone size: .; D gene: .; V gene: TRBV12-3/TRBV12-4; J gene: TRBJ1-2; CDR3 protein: CASSFGALQGDHGYTF; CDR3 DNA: TGTGCCAGCAGTTTTGGGGCCCTACAGGGAGACCATGGCTACACCTTC
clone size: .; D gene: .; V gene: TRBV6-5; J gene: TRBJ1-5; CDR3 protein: CASSSGSGPNQPQHF; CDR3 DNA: TGTGCCAGCAGTTCGGGCTCCGGACCCAATCAGCCCCAGCATTTT
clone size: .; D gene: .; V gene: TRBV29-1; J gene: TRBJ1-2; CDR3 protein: CSSTGPTYGYTF; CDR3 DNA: TGCAGCTCGACAGGTCCGACCTATGGCTACACCTTC
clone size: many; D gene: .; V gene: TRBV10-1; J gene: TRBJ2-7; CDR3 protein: CASSESRADDSYEQYF; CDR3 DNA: TGCGCCAGCAGTGAGTCAAGAGCGGATGACTCCTACGAGCAGTACTTC
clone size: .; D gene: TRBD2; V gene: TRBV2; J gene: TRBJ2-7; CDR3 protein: CASSNGLAGISYEQYF; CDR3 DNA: TGTGCCAGCAGTAACGGACTAGCGGGCATCTCCTACGAGCAGTACTTC
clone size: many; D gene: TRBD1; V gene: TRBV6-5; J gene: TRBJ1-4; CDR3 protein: CASTTGTGKEKLFF; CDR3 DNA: TGTGCCAGCACCACCGGGACAGGGAAAGAAAAACTGTTTTTT
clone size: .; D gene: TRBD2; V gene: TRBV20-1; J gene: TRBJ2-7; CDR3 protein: CSAPRRGSSYEQYF; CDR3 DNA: TGCAGTGCTCCTAGACGCGGGAGCTCCTACGAGCAGTACTTC
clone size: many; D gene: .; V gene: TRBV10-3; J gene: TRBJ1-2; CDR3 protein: CAISEEGFGYGYTF; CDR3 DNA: TGTGCCATCAGTGAAGAAGGGTTCGGCTATGGCTACACCTTC
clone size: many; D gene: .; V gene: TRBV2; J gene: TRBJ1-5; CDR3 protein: CASSEGVGNQPQHF; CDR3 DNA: TGTGCCAGCAGCGAGGGGGTTGGCAATCAGCCCCAGCATTTT
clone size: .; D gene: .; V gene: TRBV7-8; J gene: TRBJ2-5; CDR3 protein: CASSFVFGGGETQYF; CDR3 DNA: TGTGCCAGCAGCTTCGTTTTCGGGGGAGGAGAGACCCAGTACTTC
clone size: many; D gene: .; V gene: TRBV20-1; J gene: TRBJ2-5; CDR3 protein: CSASLGGTQYF; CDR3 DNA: TGCAGTGCTTCACTAGGGGGGACCCAGTACTTC
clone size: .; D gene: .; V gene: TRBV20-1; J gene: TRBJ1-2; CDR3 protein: CSAPDGYTF; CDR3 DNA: TGCAGTGCCCCGGATGGCTACACCTTC
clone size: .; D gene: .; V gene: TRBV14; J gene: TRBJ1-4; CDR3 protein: CASSQLFPSTNEKLFF; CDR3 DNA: TGTGCCAGCAGCCAACTCTTCCCCTCAACTAATGAAAAACTGTTTTTT
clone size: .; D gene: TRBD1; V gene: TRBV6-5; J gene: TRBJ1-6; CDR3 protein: CASKPRTGDGSPLHF; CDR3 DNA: TGTGCCAGCAAGCCTAGGACAGGGGATGGATCACCCCTCCACTTT